This TCR beta chain came from a study of blood T cells in healthy people across ages. General study findings and limits: With naive T cell percentage, TCR beta diversity showed a strong correlation.

The CDR3 is 14 residues long. Germline V lookup: CDR1 SQVTM, CDR2 ANQGSEA. The V gene lost 2 bases and the J gene lost 5 bases, with 15 bases spanning the gap. This clonotype was seen many times. Its antigen is unknown. A J-beta primer mix and a sample-barcoded 5' primer were used in a second PCR of about 6 to 12 cycles. Every molecule of cDNA carried a tag from a template-switch adaptor with 12 random nucleotides. TCRdb re-derived calls from the 5' RACE reads in MiXCR, one entry per CDR3 protein. The table has about 1.7 million distinct CDR3 sequences, roughly 28% seen once. The sample was blood. The receptor was isolated from a young woman in good health. This chain connects TRBV29-1 to TRBJ2-5; TRBD1 or TRBD2 may be the D gene (5 bases each). CDR3 bases: TGCAGCGTTGAAATAGCCACAGAGGGGGAGACCCAGTACTTC. Amino acid sequence: CSVEIATEGETQYF. Using reference TRBV29-1 and TRBJ2-5 for the parts outside the CDR3, the full variable domain is SAVISQKPSRDICQRGTSLTIQCQVDSQVTMMFWYRQQPGQSLTLIATANQGSEATYESGFVIDKFPISRPNLTFSTLTVSNMSPEDSSIYLCSVEIATEGETQYFGPGTRLLVL.